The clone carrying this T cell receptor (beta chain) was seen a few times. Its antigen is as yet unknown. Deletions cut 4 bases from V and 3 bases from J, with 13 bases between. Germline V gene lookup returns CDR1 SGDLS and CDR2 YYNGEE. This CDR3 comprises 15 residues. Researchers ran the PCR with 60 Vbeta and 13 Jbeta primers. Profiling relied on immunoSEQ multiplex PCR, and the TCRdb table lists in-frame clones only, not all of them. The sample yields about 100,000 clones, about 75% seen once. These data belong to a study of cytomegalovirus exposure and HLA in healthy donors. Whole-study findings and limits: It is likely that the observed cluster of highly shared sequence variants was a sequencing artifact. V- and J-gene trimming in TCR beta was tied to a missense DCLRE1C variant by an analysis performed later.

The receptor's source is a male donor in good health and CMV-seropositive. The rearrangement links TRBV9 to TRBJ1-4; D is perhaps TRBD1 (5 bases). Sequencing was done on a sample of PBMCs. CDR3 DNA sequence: TGTGCCAGCAGCTTCTGGGGGGGTGCTAATGAAAAACTGTTTTTT. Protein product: CASSFWGGANEKLFF.